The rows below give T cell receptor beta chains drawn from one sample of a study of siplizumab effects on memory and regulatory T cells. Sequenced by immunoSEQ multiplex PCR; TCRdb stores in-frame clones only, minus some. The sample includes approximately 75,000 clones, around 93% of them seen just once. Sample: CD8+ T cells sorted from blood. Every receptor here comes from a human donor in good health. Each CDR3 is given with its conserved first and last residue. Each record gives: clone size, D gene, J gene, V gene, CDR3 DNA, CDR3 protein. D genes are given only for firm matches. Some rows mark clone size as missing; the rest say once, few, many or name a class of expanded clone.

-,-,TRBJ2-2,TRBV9,TGTGCCAGCAGCCGCGACGGTAACACCGGGGAGCTGTTTTTT,CASSRDGNTGELFF
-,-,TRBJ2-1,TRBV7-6,TGTGCCAGCAGCGGGGACCATGGCTCCTACAATGAGCAGTTCTTC,CASSGDHGSYNEQFF
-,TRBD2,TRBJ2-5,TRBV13,TGTGCCAGCAGCCCCAGAACGGGAGGAGAGACCCAGTACTTC,CASSPRTGGETQYF
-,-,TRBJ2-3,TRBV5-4,TGTGCCAGCAGCTCGGGGACGCTAGCTCCAGATACGCAGTATTTT,CASSSGTLAPDTQYF
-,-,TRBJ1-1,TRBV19,TGTGCCAGTAGTATGAGCGGGGGGCTGAACACTGAAGCTTTCTTT,CASSMSGGLNTEAFF
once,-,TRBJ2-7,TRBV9,TGTGCCAGCAGCGTAGCCCCAGGAACCTACGAGCAGTACTTC,CASSVAPGTYEQYF
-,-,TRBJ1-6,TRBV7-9,TGTGCCAGCAGCCCAGGGACACCATCACCCCTCCACTTT,CASSPGTPSPLHF
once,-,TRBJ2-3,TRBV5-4,TGTGCCAGCAGCTTAGGGGGGGCAAGCACAGATACGCAGTATTTT,CASSLGGASTDTQYF
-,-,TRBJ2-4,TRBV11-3,TGTGCCAGCAGCTTAGATCCTCCAGGGGCCACCAAAAACATTCAGTACTTC,CASSLDPPGATKNIQYF
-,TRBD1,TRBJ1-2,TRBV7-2,TGTGCCAGCAGCCCTACAGGGGGATCGGGCTATGGCTACACCTTC,CASSPTGGSGYGYTF
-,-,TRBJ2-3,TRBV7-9,TGTGCCAGCAGCTTAGTTGGGGACTCTTCCGGAGATACGCAGTATTTT,CASSLVGDSSGDTQYF
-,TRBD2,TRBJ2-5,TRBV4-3,TGCGCCAGCAGCCGGAGAGCGGGGAACCAAGAGACCCAGTACTTC,CASSRRAGNQETQYF
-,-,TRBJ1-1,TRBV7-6,TGTGCCAGCAGCTTAGGAGCAGGCATAACTGAAGCTTTCTTT,CASSLGAGITEAFF
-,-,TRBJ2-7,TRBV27,TGTGCCAGCAGTTTAGCAGGGGCGAACGAGCAGTACTTC,CASSLAGANEQYF
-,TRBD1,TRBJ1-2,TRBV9,TGTGCCAGCAGCCCCGGGACAGACTATGGCTACACCTTC,CASSPGTDYGYTF
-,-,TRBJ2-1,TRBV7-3,TGTGCCAGCAGCTTTCCAGGCAGTGAGCAGTTCTTC,CASSFPGSEQFF
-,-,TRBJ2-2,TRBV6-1,TGTGCCAGCAGTGAAATAGGGCAGGCGTTGGGCACCGGGGAGCTGTTTTTT,CASSEIGQALGTGELFF
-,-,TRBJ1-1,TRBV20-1,TGCAGTACCGTAGAAAACACTGAAGCTTTCTTT,CSTVENTEAFF
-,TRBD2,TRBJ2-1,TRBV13,TGTGCCAGCAGCGCGGGACTAAACCCACCGAATGAGCAGTTCTTC,CASSAGLNPPNEQFF
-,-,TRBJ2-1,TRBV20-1,TGCAGTGCGGCAGACAATGAGCAGTTCTTC,CSAADNEQFF
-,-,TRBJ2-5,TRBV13,TGTGCCAGCAGCTTGCCCCCCCAAGAGACCCAGTACTTC,CASSLPPQETQYF
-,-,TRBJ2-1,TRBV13,TGTGCCAGCAGCTTGCGGGGCGAATTCTACAATGAGCAGTTCTTC,CASSLRGEFYNEQFF
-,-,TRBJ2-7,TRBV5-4,TGTGCCAGCAGACTACGTGGCTCCTACGAGCAGTACTTC,CASRLRGSYEQYF
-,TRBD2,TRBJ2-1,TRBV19,TGTGCCAGTAGTATTTTTGCGGGGGGATACAATGAGCAGTTCTTC,CASSIFAGGYNEQFF
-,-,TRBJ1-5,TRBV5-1,TGCTCAAATGGGCAGGGATATCAGCCCCAGCATTTT,CSNGQGYQPQHF
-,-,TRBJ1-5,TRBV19,TGTGCCAGTAGTATATCGGGTCTGTGGCAGCCCCAGCATTTT,CASSISGLWQPQHF
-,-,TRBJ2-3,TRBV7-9,TGTGCCAGCAGCTTAGAGGCCAGGGCAGATACGCAGTATTTT,CASSLEARADTQYF
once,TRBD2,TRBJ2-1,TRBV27,TGTGCCAGCAGAGCTAGCGGGGGTGTTTACAATGAGCAGTTCTTC,CASRASGGVYNEQFF
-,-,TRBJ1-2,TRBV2,TGTGCCAGCAGAGCCGGGACGGTGTATGGCTACACCTTC,CASRAGTVYGYTF
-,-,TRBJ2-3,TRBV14,TGTGCCAGCAGCCAAGTTGTAGAGGTGACAGATACGCAGTATTTT,CASSQVVEVTDTQYF
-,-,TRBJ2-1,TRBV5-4,TGTGCCAGCAGCTTGAACCACAATGAGCAGTTCTTC,CASSLNHNEQFF
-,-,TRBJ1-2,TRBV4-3,TGCGCCAGCAGCCAAGAGCGAGGCAGTTTAAGCTATGGCTACACCTTC,CASSQERGSLSYGYTF
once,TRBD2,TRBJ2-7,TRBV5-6,TGTGCCAGCAGCTGGGGGACTAGCTACGAGCAGTACTTC,CASSWGTSYEQYF
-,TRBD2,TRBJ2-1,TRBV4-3,TGCGCCAGCAGCCAGCTAGCGGGGGGCCTCATCAAGAACAATGAGCAGTTCTTC,CASSQLAGGLIKNNEQFF
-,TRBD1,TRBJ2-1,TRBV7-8,TGTGCCAGCAGCTCCGGGGGACAGGGTCCGGCGGAATCCTACAATGAGCAGTTCTTC,CASSSGGQGPAESYNEQFF
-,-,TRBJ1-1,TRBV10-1,TGCGCCAGCAGTGACGCTGGGACTGAAGCTTTCTTT,CASSDAGTEAFF
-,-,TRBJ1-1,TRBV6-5,TGTGCCAGCAGTTATTTCCGATTGGGAAGGAACACTGAAGCTTTCTTT,CASSYFRLGRNTEAFF
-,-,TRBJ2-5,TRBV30,TGTGCCTGGAGTGTGTATAACCAAGAGACCCAGTACTTC,CAWSVYNQETQYF
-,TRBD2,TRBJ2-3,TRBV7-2,TGTGCCAGCCAAGCTAGCGGGGGGGAGAGCACAGATACGCAGTATTTT,CASQASGGESTDTQYF
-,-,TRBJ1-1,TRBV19,TGTGCCAGTAGTATAGATGGGAGGACTGAAGCTTTCTTT,CASSIDGRTEAFF
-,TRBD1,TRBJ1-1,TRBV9,TGTGCCAGCAGCGTAGGGACAGGGGGCCTGGACACTGAAGCTTTCTTT,CASSVGTGGLDTEAFF
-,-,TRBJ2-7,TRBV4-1,TGCGCCAGCAGCCAAGGGGATTATCTCTACGAGCAGTACTTC,CASSQGDYLYEQYF
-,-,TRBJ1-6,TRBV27,TGTGCCAGCAGTGCCGTCCGGGGCGTGGGTTCACCCCTCCACTTT,CASSAVRGVGSPLHF
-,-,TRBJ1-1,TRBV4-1,TGCGCCAGCAGCCACCTGACAGCGAACACTGAAGCTTTCTTT,CASSHLTANTEAFF
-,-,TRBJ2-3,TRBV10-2,TGCGCCAGCAGTGAACACAACACAGATACGCAGTATTTT,CASSEHNTDTQYF
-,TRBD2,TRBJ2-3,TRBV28,TGTGCCAGCAGTCCTTGGGGGGGACTTGTTTGGGATACGCAGTATTTT,CASSPWGGLVWDTQYF
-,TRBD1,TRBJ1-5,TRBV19,TGTGCCAGTAGCCCGACAGGGGGGAAGAATCAGCCCCAGCATTTT,CASSPTGGKNQPQHF
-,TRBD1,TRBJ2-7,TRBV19,TGTGCCAGTAGTTCCGGGACAGGGAACTACGAGCAGTACTTC,CASSSGTGNYEQYF
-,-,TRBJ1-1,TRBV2,TGTGCCAGCAGGAACCAGAACACTGAAGCTTTCTTT,CASRNQNTEAFF